The T cell receptor (beta chain) under discussion was sequenced for a study of early T cells in non-severe SARS-CoV-2 infection. Across the whole study: Sequencing input comprised bulk RNA from unsorted whole blood; chain pairing was not available. Notes on the study in general: A preference for anti-spike CD8 responses marked VDJdb matching, which missed private and CD4 specificities.

In its sample, this clonotype was seen a few times. Its antigen remains unidentified. In the library, individual cDNA molecules carried attached unique molecular identifiers. One entry per CDR3 protein results from TCRdb running MiXCR on the 5' RACE reads. The sample carries 46,000 or so distinct CDR3 sequences, 4% recorded once. CDR1 and CDR2 (germline): SGHTA, FQGNSA. The CDR3 covers 13 residues. The V end lost 4 bases, the J end lost 15 bases, and 19 bases lay between the germline ends. The source material was whole blood. The sequence was obtained from an adult who was a healthcare worker with PCR-confirmed SARS-CoV-2 infection or an uninfected control (not recorded which). The chain combines TRBV7-2 with TRBJ2-4; D gene uncertain. CDR3 coding DNA: TGTGCCAGCAGCTCACTTCGCTCCGGATTATCGTACTTC. It codes for CASSSLRSGLSYF.